The 8 T cell receptor beta chains given below trace back to one sample, sequenced in a study of blood T cells in healthy people across ages. It was with a sample-barcoded 5' primer and a J-beta primer mix that a second PCR of roughly 7 to 11 cycles was run. TCRdb reanalysed the 5' RACE reads using MiXCR and keeps one entry per CDR3 protein. The top ten clones hold around a sixth of a sample with hundreds of thousands of distinct CDR3 sequences, about 30% of them seen once. The specimen was blood. These receptors all come from a woman of 80 years or more in good health.

The genes are TRBV30 and TRBJ1-2; D gene unclear. Germline CDR1 and CDR2: GTSNPN and SVGIG (reference sequence). This CDR3 has 12 residues. V dropped 0 bases and J dropped 8 bases, with 10 bases sitting between them. The CDR3 DNA is TGTGCCTGGAGTGTACGATCAAAAGGCTACACCTTC. Translated: CAWSVRSKGYTF.

This clonotype showed up just a few times. This sequence joins TRBV28 and TRBJ2-3, with 10 bases aligning to TRBD1. V lost 6 bases, J lost 4 bases, and 7 bases stayed unmatched. The CDR3 has 15 amino acids. CDR1 is MDHEN and CDR2 is SYDVKM in the germline V gene. CDR3 protein: CASSRQGAGSDTQYF. Here the CDR3 DNA reads TGTGCCAGCAGCCGACAGGGGGCGGGGTCAGATACGCAGTATTTT.

The rearrangement links TRBV7-8 to TRBJ2-2; D uncertain. The CDR3 is made up of 13 amino acids. The V gene's germline CDR1 is SGHVS and CDR2 FQNEAQ. Trimming took off 4 bases at V and 3 bases at J, with 6 bases between the two ends. The CDR3 coding sequence is TGTGCCAGCAGCTCCCAGTACACCGGGGAGCTGTTTTTT. It codes for CASSSQYTGELFF.

A few counts support this clonotype. The chain couples TRBV9 to TRBJ2-3; 11 nucleotides match TRBD2. With V trimmed by 3 bases and J by 0 bases, 3 bases remained unmatched. Germline values: CDR1 SGDLS, CDR2 YYNGEE. The CDR3 has 16 residues. CDR3 nucleotide sequence: TGTGCCAGCAGCGGAAGACTAGCGGGGAGCACAGATACGCAGTATTTT. This sequence encodes CASSGRLAGSTDTQYF. The whole variable domain, filled in from reference TRBV9 and TRBJ2-3, reads DSGVTQTPKHLITATGQRVTLRCSPRSGDLSVYWYQQSLDQGLQFLIQYYNGEERAKGNILERFSAQQFPDLHSELNLSSLELGDSALYFCASSGRLAGSTDTQYFGPGTRLTVL.

This clonotype was counted many times. This CDR3 reads CASSYRGGQTYEQYF. The CDR3 DNA reads TGTGCCAGCAGTTATCGGGGGGGACAGACCTACGAGCAGTACTTC. This sequence joins TRBV13 and TRBJ2-7; possible D gene TRBD2, 8 bases. Germline V gene lookup returns CDR1 PRHDT and CDR2 FYEKMQ (reference sequence). This CDR3 is built from 15 residues. V lost 6 bases and J 2 bases, leaving 17 bases between the germline ends.

This clonotype came up many times. The V and J genes are TRBV29-1 and TRBJ2-7; the D call may be TRBD1 or TRBD2 (5 bases each). Germline V gene lookup returns CDR1 SQVTM and CDR2 ANQGSEA. The CDR3 runs 10 residues. The germline V and J ends were trimmed by 6 bases and 2 bases, with 5 bases remaining between them. CDR3 DNA: TGCAGCGTGGGGGCCTACGAGCAGTACTTC. It yields the protein CSVGAYEQYF.

This rearrangement joins TRBV4-1 to TRBJ2-1, with D possibly TRBD2 on 7 matching bases. Germline CDR1 reads MGHRA; CDR2 reads YSYEKL. V was clipped by 0 bases and J by 2 bases, with 11 bases between them. CDR3 size: 16 residues. The CDR3 here is CASSQEGGGTYNEQFF. The CDR3 nucleotides read TGCGCCAGCAGCCAAGAAGGGGGGGGGACCTACAATGAGCAGTTCTTC.

This clonotype was observed at least ten times. J is TRBJ2-3 and V is TRBV12-3 or TRBV12-4, with TRBD2 identical over 8 bases. The CDR3 sequence is 15 residues long. With V trimmed by 7 bases and J by 5 bases, 11 bases remained unmatched. CDR3 nucleotide sequence: TGTGCCAGCACCCCCCAGCGGGGGTTAGGAGATACGCAGTATTTT. As protein: CASTPQRGLGDTQYF.